This TCR beta chain was found in a study of cytomegalovirus exposure and HLA in healthy donors. Profiling relied on immunoSEQ multiplex PCR, and the TCRdb table lists in-frame clones only, not all of them. The table has about 120,000 clones, 80% to 90% seen once. The CDR3 length is 14 residues. Germline values: CDR1 MNHEY, CDR2 SMNVEV (reference sequence). V lost 6 bases and J lost 5, with 13 bases in between. This sequence originates from a woman aged 18 to 35 in good health and CMV-seronegative. V and J are TRBV27 and TRBJ2-2, with D uncertain. The sample comprised PBMCs. In DNA form, the CDR3 reads TGTGCCAGCAGGCGGTCCTTCGAGACCGGGGAGCTGTTTTTT. This sequence encodes CASRRSFETGELFF.